Listed below are T cell receptor beta chains from one sample, sequenced in a study of cytomegalovirus exposure and HLA in healthy donors. Sequencing was performed with immunoSEQ multiplex PCR; in TCRdb, only in-frame clones are kept and a portion is missing. Of around 100,000 clones listed, about 76% are singletons. Sequencing was carried out using PBMCs. Receptor source: a woman in her 70s in good health and CMV-seropositive. Each CDR3 is given with its conserved first and last residue. A D gene is named only where the DNA matches it firmly. Some rows mark clone size as missing; the rest say once, few, many or name a class of expanded clone.

clone size	D gene	V gene	J gene	CDR3 length	CDR3 protein	CDR3 DNA
NA	TRBD2	TRBV11-3	TRBJ2-7	20	CASSLDVRGRLAGGSYEQYF	TGTGCCAGCAGCTTAGATGTCCGAGGGCGCCTAGCGGGGGGATCCTACGAGCAGTACTTC
NA	NA	TRBV19	TRBJ2-2	14	CASSRSYNTGELFF	TGTGCCAGTAGTAGGTCCTACAACACCGGGGAGCTGTTTTTT
NA	TRBD1	TRBV7-7	TRBJ2-5	15	CASSRQQGGQETQYF	TGTGCTAGCAGCCGCCAACAGGGGGGACAAGAGACCCAGTACTTC
NA	TRBD2	TRBV5-6	TRBJ2-3	16	CASSLALAGGTDTQYF	TGTGCCAGCAGCTTGGCCCTAGCGGGAGGCACAGATACGCAGTATTTT
few	NA	TRBV5-6	TRBJ1-2	14	CASSQTGARYGYTF	TGTGCCAGCAGCCAGACAGGAGCCAGGTATGGCTACACCTTC
few	NA	TRBV6-6	TRBJ2-7	14	CASSYSGSTYEQYF	TGTGCCAGCAGTTACTCAGGGAGCACCTACGAGCAGTACTTC
NA	NA	TRBV19	TRBJ1-1	12	CASSIDTFEAFF	TGTGCCAGTAGTATTGATACTTTTGAAGCTTTCTTT
few	TRBD2	TRBV9	TRBJ2-7	15	CASSPWGTSIHEQYF	TGTGCCAGCAGCCCCTGGGGGACTAGCATCCACGAGCAGTACTTC
NA	TRBD1	TRBV28	TRBJ1-4	15	CASSSPGTGGEKLFF	TGTGCCAGCAGTTCACCCGGGACAGGGGGAGAAAAACTGTTTTTT
NA	TRBD2	TRBV10-1	TRBJ2-1	17	CASSFKPGLDFYNEQFF	TGCGCCAGCAGTTTCAAGCCGGGACTAGATTTTTACAATGAGCAGTTCTTC
NA	NA	TRBV6-5	TRBJ2-2	14	CASSLTGNTGELFF	TGTGCCAGCAGCTTAACTGGGAACACCGGGGAGCTGTTTTTT
NA	TRBD1	TRBV10-3	TRBJ1-2	17	CAIRAGTGVIRGDGYTF	TGTGCCATCAGAGCCGGGACAGGTGTTATCAGGGGGGATGGCTACACCTTC
NA	TRBD2	TRBV7-2	TRBJ2-7	15	CASSRTSGSRGEQYF	TGTGCCAGCAGCCGGACTAGCGGGAGTAGGGGCGAGCAGTACTTC
NA	TRBD2	TRBV30	TRBJ2-3	17	CACTGLAGGFSTYTQYF	TGTGCCTGTACCGGACTAGCGGGAGGCTTCTCCACATATACGCAGTATTTT
NA	TRBD1	TRBV11-3	TRBJ2-6	16	CASSLGTGAGANVLTF	TGTGCCAGCAGCTTAGGGACAGGGGCTGGGGCCAACGTCCTGACTTTC
few	NA	TRBV14	TRBJ2-3	12	CASSQAPKTQYF	TGTGCCAGCAGCCAAGCGCCTAAGACGCAGTATTTT
NA	NA	TRBV5-1	TRBJ2-1	14	CASSLQGLTNEQFF	TGCGCCAGCAGCCTCCAGGGACTGACCAATGAGCAGTTCTTC
NA	TRBD1	TRBV7-9	TRBJ2-1	15	CASSLGTGDIHEQFF	TGTGCCAGCAGCTTAGGGACAGGGGATATACATGAGCAGTTCTTC
once	NA	TRBV7-6	TRBJ2-3	16	CASSSSTGYSTDTQYF	TGTGCCAGCAGCTCTTCGACAGGCTATAGCACAGATACGCAGTATTTT